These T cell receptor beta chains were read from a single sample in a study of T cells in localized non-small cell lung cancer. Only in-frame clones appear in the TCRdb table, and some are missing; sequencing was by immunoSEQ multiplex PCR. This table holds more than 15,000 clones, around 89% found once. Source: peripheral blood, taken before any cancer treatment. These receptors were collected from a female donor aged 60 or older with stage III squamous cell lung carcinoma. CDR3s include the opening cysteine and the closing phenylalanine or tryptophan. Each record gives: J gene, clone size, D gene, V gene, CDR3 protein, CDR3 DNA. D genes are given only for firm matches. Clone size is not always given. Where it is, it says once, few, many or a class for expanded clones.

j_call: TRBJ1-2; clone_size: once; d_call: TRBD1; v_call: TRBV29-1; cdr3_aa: CSVTTGGVGYGYTF; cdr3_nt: TGCAGCGTTACCACAGGGGGCGTTGGCTATGGCTACACCTTC
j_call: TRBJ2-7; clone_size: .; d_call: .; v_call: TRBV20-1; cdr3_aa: CSANSGYEQYF; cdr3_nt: TGCAGTGCAAACAGCGGGTACGAGCAGTACTTC
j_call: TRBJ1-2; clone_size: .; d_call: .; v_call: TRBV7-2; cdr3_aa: CASSLGEGNYGYTF; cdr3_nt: TGTGCCAGCAGCTTGGGAGAGGGTAACTATGGCTACACCTTC
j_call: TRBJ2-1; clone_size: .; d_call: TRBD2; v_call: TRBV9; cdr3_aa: CASSVEASGGVDEQFF; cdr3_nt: TGTGCCAGCAGCGTAGAAGCTAGCGGGGGGGTCGATGAGCAGTTCTTC
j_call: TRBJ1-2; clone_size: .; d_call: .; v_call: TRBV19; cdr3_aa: CASSTGRDYGYTF; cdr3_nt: TGTGCCAGTAGTACTGGCAGGGACTATGGCTACACCTTC
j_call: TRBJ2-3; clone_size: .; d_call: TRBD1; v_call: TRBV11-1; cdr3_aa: CASSLGTGRTDTQYF; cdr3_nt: TGTGCCAGCAGCCTCGGGACAGGTCGAACAGATACGCAGTATTTT
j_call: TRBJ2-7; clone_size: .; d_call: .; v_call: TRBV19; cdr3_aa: CASSLRESSYEQYF; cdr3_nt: TGTGCCAGTAGTCTGAGGGAAAGCTCCTACGAGCAGTACTTC
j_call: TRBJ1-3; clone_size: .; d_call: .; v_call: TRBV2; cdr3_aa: CASSPYSGNTIYF; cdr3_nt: TGTGCCAGCTCACCATACTCTGGAAACACCATATATTTT
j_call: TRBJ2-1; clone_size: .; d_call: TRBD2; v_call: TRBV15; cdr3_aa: CATLAGVGDEQFF; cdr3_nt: TGTGCCACGCTAGCGGGAGTTGGCGATGAGCAGTTCTTC
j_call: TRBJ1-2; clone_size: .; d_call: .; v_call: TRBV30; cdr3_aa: CAWSVQYYVGYTF; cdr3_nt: TGTGCCTGGAGTGTGCAGTATTATGTGGGCTACACCTTC
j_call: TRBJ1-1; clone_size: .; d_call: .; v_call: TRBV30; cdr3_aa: CAWSVLGANTEAFF; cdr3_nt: TGTGCCTGGAGTGTACTGGGGGCGAACACTGAAGCTTTCTTT
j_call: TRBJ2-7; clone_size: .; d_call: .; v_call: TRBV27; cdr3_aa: CASSPSGRMHYEQYF; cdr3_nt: TGTGCCAGCAGTCCCAGCGGGCGTATGCACTACGAGCAGTACTTC
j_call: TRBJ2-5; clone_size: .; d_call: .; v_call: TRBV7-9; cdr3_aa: CASSLLESASQETQYF; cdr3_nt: TGTGCCAGCAGCCTACTAGAATCCGCTAGCCAAGAGACCCAGTACTTC
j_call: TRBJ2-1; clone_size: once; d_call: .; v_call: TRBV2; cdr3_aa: CASTLRRDVSYNEQFF; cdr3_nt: TGTGCCAGCACTCTCCGCCGGGACGTCTCCTACAATGAGCAGTTCTTC
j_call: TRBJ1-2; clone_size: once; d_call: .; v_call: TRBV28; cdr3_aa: CASSFGGNYGYTF; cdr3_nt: TGTGCCAGCAGTTTTGGGGGGAACTATGGCTACACCTTC
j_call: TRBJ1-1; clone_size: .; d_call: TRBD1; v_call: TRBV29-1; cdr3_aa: CSVLKVDRGYRKAEAFF; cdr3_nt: TGCAGCGTTTTAAAGGTGGACAGGGGATATCGAAAGGCTGAAGCTTTCTTT
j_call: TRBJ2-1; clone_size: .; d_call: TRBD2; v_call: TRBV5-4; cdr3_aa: CASSLKTSGSGGEQFF; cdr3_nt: TGTGCCAGCAGTCTCAAGACTAGCGGGAGTGGGGGTGAGCAGTTCTTC
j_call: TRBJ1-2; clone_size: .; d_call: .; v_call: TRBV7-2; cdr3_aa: CASSLNGGSNYGYTF; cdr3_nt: TGTGCCAGCAGCTTAAATGGGGGCTCTAACTATGGCTACACCTTC
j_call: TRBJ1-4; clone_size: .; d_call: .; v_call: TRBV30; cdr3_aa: CAWRNFGEKLFF; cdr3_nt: TGTGCCTGGAGGAATTTCGGGGAAAAACTGTTTTTT
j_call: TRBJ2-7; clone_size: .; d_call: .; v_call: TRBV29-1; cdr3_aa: CSVAAGGRFYEQYF; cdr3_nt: TGCAGCGTGGCCGCCGGGGGAAGATTCTACGAGCAGTACTTC
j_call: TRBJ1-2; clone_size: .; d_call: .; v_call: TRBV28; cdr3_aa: CASSLERIAFGYTF; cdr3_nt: TGTGCCAGCAGCTTAGAACGAATAGCTTTTGGCTACACCTTC
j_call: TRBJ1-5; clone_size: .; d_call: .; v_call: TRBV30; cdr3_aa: CAWRDSGNQPQHF; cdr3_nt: TGTGCCTGGAGGGATAGCGGCAATCAGCCCCAGCATTTT
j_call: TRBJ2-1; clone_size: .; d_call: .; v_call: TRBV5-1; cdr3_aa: CASSPEVANEQFF; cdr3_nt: TGCGCCAGCAGCCCCGAGGTAGCCAATGAGCAGTTCTTC
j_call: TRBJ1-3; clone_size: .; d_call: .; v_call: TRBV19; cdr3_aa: CASSSSFQGPGNTIYF; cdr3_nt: TGTGCCAGTAGTTCCAGCTTCCAGGGACCTGGAAACACCATATATTTT
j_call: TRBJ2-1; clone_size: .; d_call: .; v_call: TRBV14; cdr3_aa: CASSQETQQFF; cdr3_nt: TGTGCCAGCAGCCAAGAGACGCAGCAGTTCTTC
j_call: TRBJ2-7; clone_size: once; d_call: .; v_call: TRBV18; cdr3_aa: CASSSTAYEQYF; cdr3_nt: TGTGCCAGCTCATCAACAGCCTACGAGCAGTACTTC
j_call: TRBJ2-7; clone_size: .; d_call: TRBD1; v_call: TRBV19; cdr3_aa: CASSLGQDRYF; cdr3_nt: TGTGCCAGTAGTCTTGGACAGGATCGGTACTTC
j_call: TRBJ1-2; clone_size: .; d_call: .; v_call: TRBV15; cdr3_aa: CATSREEGDGYTF; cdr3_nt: TGTGCCACCAGCAGAGAGGAGGGGGATGGCTACACCTTC
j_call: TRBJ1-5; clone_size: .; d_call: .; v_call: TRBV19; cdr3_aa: CASSYSRGSNQPQHF; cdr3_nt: TGTGCCAGTAGTTACTCCAGGGGTAGCAATCAGCCCCAGCATTTT
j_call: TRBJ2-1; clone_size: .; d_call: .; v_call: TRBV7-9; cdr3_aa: CASSLAMGEQFF; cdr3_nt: TGTGCCAGCAGCTTAGCTATGGGGGAGCAGTTCTTC
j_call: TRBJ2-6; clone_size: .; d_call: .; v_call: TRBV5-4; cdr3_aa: CASSPVTASGANVLTF; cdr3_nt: TGTGCCAGCAGCCCCGTAACAGCCTCTGGGGCCAACGTCCTGACTTTC
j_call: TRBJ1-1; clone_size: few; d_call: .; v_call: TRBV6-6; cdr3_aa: CASSYFGESTEAFF; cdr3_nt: TGTGCCAGCAGTTATTTCGGGGAATCCACTGAAGCTTTCTTT
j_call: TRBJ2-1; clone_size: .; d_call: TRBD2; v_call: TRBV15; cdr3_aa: CATSRNSGSYNEQFF; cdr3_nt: TGTGCCACCAGCAGAAATAGCGGGTCCTACAATGAGCAGTTCTTC
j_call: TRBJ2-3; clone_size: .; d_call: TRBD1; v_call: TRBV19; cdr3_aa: CASSIEVLGQGFTDTQYF; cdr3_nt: TGTGCCAGTAGTATAGAGGTGCTCGGACAGGGGTTCACAGATACGCAGTATTTT
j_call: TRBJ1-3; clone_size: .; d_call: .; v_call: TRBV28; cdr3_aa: CASSPEGIGGNTIYF; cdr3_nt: TGTGCCAGCAGCCCCGAGGGGATAGGCGGAAACACCATATATTTT
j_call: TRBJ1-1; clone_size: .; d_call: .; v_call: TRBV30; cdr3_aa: CAWSVRGGTEAFF; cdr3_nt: TGTGCCTGGAGTGTACGGGGAGGGACTGAAGCTTTCTTT
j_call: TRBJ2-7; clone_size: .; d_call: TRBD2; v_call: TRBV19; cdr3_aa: CASSRTSGSEEQYF; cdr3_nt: TGTGCCAGTAGTAGGACTAGCGGGAGTGAAGAGCAGTACTTC
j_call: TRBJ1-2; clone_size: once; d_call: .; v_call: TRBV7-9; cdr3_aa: CASSPRQISNYGYTF; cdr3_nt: TGTGCCAGCAGCCCCAGACAGATCTCGAACTATGGCTACACCTTC
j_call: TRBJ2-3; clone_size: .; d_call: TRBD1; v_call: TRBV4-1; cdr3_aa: CASSPTGADTQYF; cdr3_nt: TGCGCCAGCAGCCCGACAGGGGCAGATACGCAGTATTTT
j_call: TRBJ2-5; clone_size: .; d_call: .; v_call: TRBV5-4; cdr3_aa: CASSPTARGGQETQYF; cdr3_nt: TGTGCCAGCAGCCCCACCGCGAGGGGTGGACAAGAGACCCAGTACTTC